This entry features one T cell receptor beta chain sequence. The data are from a study of blood T cell repertoires in COVID-19. Germline V gene data show CDR1 as SQVTM and CDR2 as ANQGSEA. Trimming stripped 4 bases from V and 5 bases from J, with 15 bases between. The length of the CDR3 is 14 residues. Clones were read by immunoSEQ multiplex PCR, and TCRdb kept only the in-frame ones, dropping some. Here the sample spans some 59,000 clones, around 77% being singletons. The chain couples TRBV29-1 to TRBJ2-1, with TRBD1 as a possible D gene (6 bases). Sequencing was performed on peripheral blood. This sequence was found in a man older than 75 with active or convalescent COVID-19. This CDR3 is CSVAYRVEDNEQFF. CDR3 DNA sequence: TGCAGCGTTGCCTACAGGGTTGAGGACAATGAGCAGTTCTTC.